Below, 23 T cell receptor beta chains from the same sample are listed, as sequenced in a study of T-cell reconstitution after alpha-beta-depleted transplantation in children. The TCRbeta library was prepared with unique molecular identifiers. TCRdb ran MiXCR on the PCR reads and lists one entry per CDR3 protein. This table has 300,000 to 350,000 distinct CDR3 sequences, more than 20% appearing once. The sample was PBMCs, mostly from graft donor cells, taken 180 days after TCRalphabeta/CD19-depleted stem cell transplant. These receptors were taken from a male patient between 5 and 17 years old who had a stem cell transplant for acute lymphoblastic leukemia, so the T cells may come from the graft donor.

CDR3 nucleotide sequence: TGCAGTGCTAGCCAAGTAAGGGGCCAAGAGACCCAGTACTTC. Amino acid sequence: CSASQVRGQETQYF. The V call is TRBV20-1, the J call TRBJ2-5; maybe TRBD1 (5 bases). The CDR3 is made up of 14 amino acids. Germline CDR1 reads DFQATT; CDR2 reads SNEGSKA (reference sequence). V was clipped by 3 bases and J by 1 base, with 12 bases between them.

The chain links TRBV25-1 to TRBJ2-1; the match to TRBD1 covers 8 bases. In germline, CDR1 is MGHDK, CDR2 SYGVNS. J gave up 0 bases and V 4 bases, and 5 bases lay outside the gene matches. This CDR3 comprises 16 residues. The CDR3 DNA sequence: TGTGCCAGCAGTGGGCAGGGGGCGCGCTCCTACAATGAGCAGTTCTTC. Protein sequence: CASSGQGARSYNEQFF.

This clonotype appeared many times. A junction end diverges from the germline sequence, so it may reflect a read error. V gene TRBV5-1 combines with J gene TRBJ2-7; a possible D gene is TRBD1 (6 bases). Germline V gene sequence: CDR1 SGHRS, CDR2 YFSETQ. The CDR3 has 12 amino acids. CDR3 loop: CASSLTGYEQYF. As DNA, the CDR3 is TGTGCCAGCAGTCTAACAGGGTACGAGCAGTACTTC. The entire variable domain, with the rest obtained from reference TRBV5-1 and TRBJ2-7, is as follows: KAGVTQTPRYLIKTRGQQVTLSCSPISGHRSVSWYQQTPGQGLQFLFEYFSETQRNKGNFPGRFSGRQFSNSRSEMNVSTLELGDSALYLCASSLTGYEQYFGPGTRLTVT.

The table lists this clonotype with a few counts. As DNA, the CDR3 is TGTGCCATCAGTGTTGCGGGAGTGGAGACCCAGTACTTC. Translated: CAISVAGVETQYF. The V and J genes are TRBV10-3 and TRBJ2-5; 7 bases are shared with TRBD2. Germline V gene sequence: CDR1 ENHRY, CDR2 SYGVKD. The CDR3 is made up of 13 amino acids. V lost 4 bases and J lost 5; bases outside the gene matches: 4.

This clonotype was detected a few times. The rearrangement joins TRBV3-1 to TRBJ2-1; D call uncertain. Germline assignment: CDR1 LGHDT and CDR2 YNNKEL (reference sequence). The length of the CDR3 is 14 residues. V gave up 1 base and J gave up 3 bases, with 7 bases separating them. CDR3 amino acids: CASSQGGVYNEQFF. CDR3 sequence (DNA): TGTGCCAGCAGCCAAGGCGGCGTCTACAATGAGCAGTTCTTC.

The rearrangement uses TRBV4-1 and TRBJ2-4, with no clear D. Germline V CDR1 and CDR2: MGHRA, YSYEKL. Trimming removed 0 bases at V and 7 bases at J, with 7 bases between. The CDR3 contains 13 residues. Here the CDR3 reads CASSQDGWNIQYF. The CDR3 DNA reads TGCGCCAGCAGCCAAGATGGATGGAACATTCAGTACTTC.

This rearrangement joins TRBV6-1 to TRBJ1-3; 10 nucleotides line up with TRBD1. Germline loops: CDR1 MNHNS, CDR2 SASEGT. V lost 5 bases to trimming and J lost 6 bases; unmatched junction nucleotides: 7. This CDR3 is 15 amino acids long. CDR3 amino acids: CASSLDRGRINTIYF. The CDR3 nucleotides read TGTGCCAGCAGTCTTGACAGGGGGCGCATAAACACCATATATTTT.

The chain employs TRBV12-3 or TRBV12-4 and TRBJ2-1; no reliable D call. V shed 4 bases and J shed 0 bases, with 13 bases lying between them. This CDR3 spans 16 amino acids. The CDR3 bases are TGTGCCAGCAGTTCCCGGACCACCGACTCCTACAATGAGCAGTTCTTC. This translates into CASSSRTTDSYNEQFF.

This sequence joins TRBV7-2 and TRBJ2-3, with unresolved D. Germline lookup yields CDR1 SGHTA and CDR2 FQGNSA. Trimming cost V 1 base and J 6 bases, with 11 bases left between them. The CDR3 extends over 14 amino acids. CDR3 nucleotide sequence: TGTGCCAGCAGCTTAGTCCCGTGGGTGGATACGCAGTATTTT. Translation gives CASSLVPWVDTQYF.

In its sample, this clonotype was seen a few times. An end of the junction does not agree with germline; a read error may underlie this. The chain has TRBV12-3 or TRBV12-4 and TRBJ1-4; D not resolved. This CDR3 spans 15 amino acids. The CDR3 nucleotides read TGTGCCAGAAGTTTTAGACCTACGGAAGATGAAAAACTGTTTTTT. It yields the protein CARSFRPTEDEKLFF.

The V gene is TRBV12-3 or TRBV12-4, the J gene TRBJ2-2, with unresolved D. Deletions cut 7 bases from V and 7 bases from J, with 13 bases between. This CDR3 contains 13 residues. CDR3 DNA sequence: TGTGCCAGCACTTTTGGGTACGGCGGGGAGCTGTTTTTT. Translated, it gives CASTFGYGGELFF.

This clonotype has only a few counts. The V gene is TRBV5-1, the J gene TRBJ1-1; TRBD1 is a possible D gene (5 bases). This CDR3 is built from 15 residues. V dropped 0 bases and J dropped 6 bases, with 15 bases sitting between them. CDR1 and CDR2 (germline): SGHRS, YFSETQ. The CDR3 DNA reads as TGCGCCAGCAGCTTGGAGGTCGGGGCTTTAGCTGAAGCTTTCTTT. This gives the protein CASSLEVGALAEAFF.

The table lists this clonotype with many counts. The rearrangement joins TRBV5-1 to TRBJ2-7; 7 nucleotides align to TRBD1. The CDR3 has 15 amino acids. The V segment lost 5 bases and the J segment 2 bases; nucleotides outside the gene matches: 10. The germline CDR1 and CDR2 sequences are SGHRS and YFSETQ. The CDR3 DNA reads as TGCGCCAGCAGGCGCCGGGACAGACCAACCTACGAGCAGTACTTC. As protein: CASRRRDRPTYEQYF.

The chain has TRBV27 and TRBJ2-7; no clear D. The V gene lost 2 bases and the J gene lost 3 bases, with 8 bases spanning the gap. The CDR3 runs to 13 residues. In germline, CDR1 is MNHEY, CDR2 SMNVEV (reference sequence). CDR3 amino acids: CASSLQVHYEQYF. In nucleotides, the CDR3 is TGTGCCAGCAGTTTACAAGTACACTACGAGCAGTACTTC.

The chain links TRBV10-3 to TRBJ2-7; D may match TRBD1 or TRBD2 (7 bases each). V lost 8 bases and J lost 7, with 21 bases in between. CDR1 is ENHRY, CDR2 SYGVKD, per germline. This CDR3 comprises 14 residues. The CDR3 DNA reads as TGTGCCATCGGACGGACAGGCCCCGGGGGGGAGCAGTACTTC. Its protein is CAIGRTGPGGEQYF.

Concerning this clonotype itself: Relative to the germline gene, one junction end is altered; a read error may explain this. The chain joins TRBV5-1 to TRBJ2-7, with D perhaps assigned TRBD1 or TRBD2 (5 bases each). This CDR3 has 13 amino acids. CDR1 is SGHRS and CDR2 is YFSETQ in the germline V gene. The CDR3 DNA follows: TGCGCCAGCAGCTTCCGGGGCAGCTACGAGCAGAACTTC. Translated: CASSFRGSYEQNF.

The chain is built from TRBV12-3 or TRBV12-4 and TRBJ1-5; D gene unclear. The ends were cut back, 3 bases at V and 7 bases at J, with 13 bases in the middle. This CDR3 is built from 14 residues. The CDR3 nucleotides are TGTGCCAGCAGTTTCATTAAGGGTAAACAGCCCCAGCATTTT. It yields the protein CASSFIKGKQPQHF.

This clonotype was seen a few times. The CDR3 nucleotides are TGTGCCAGTAGTATACGGACAGGTAAATACGAGCAGTACTTC. Translation: CASSIRTGKYEQYF. The rearrangement uses TRBV19 and TRBJ2-7, with 7 bases that match TRBD1. Germline V gives CDR1 LNHDA, CDR2 SQIVND (reference sequence). V gave up 2 bases and J gave up 4 bases; unmatched junction bases: 5. The CDR3 is made up of 14 amino acids.

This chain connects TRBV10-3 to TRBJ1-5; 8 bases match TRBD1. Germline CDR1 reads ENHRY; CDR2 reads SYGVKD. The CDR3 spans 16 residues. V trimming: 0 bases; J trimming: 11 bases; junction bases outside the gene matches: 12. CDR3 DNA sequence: TGTGCCATCAGTGAGTCAAAGACAGGGGCCCTTCTGTCCCAGCATTTT. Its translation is CAISESKTGALLSQHF.

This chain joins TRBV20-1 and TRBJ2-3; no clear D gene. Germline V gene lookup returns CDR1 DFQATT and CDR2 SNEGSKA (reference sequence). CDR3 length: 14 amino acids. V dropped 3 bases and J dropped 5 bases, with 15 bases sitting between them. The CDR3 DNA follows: TGCAGTGCTAGCGGGCCACAGCCTCTAGATACGCAGTATTTT. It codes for CSASGPQPLDTQYF.

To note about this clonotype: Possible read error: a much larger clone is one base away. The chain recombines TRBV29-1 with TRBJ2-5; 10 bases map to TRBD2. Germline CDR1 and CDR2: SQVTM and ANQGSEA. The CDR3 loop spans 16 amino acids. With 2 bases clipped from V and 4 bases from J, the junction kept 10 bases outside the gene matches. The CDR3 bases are TGCAGCGTTGAACGGCCTAGCGGGAGATACATAGAGACCCAGTACTTC. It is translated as CSVERPSGRYIETQYF.

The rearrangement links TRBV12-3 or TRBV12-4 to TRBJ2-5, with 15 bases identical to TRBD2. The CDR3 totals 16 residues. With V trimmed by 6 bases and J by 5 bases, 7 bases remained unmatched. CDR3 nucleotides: TGTGCCAGCAGACCGGGACTAGCGGGAGGAGGGGAGACCCAGTACTTC. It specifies CASRPGLAGGGETQYF.

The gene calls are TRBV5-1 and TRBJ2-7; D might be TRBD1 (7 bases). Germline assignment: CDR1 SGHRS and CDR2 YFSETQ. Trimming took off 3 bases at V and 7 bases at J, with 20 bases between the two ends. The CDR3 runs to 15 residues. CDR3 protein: CASSWAGQSTWEQYF. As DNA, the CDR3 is TGCGCCAGCAGCTGGGCGGGACAGTCTACGTGGGAGCAGTACTTC.